The 22 T cell receptor beta chains below all came from one sample that was sequenced in a study of cytomegalovirus exposure and HLA in healthy donors. The repertoire was sequenced with immunoSEQ multiplex PCR; TCRdb's copy has only in-frame clones and lacks some. The table lists 280,000 or so clones, around nine tenths of them singletons. Sequencing input: PBMCs. These receptors came from a woman between 18 and 29 years old in good health and CMV-seronegative.

V and J are TRBV6-1 and TRBJ1-1, with D uncertain. V was pared by 6 bases and J by 5 bases, with 10 bases between. This CDR3 contains 12 residues. Germline V gene data show CDR1 as MNHNS and CDR2 as SASEGT. The CDR3 coding sequence is TGTGCCAGCAGGGGCGTCTGGACTGAAGCTTTCTTT. It codes for CASRGVWTEAFF.

The chain is built from TRBV18 and TRBJ1-3; D remains ambiguous. The V gene's germline CDR1 is KGHSH and CDR2 LQKENI. V lost 4 bases, J lost 4 bases, and 8 bases lay in between. This CDR3 spans 13 amino acids. The CDR3 DNA reads as TGTGCCAGCTCACAGGGAGGAGGAAACACCATATATTTT. The encoded protein is CASSQGGGNTIYF. The variable domain in full, with the rest retrieved from reference TRBV18 and TRBJ1-3, is NAGVMQNPRHLVRRRGQEARLRCSPMKGHSHVYWYRQLPEEGLKFMVYLQKENIIDESGMPKERFSAEFPKEGPSILRIQQVVRGDSAAYFCASSQGGGNTIYFGEGSWLTVV.

This chain links TRBV5-4 with TRBJ2-1; TRBD2 agrees at 10 bases. V lost 0 bases, J lost 6 bases, and 3 bases stayed unmatched. The germline gives CDR1 SGHNT, CDR2 YYREEE (reference sequence). This CDR3 has 15 amino acids. CDR3 loop: CASSLGAGGFNEQFF. DNA of the CDR3: TGTGCCAGCAGCTTGGGAGCGGGGGGGTTCAATGAGCAGTTCTTC.

The chain recombines TRBV15 with TRBJ2-6, with D perhaps TRBD1 (6 bases). The CDR3 is 14 amino acids. V gave up 8 bases and J gave up 1 base, with 9 bases separating them. Germline lookup yields CDR1 LNHNV and CDR2 YYDKDF (reference sequence). This CDR3 is CATDDRSGANVLTF. The CDR3 bases are TGTGCCACCGACGACAGGTCTGGGGCCAACGTCCTGACTTTC. Filled out from reference TRBV15 and TRBJ2-6, the complete variable domain reads DAMVIQNPRYQVTQFGKPVTLSCSQTLNHNVMYWYQQKSSQAPKLLFHYYDKDFNNEADTPDNFQSRRPNTSFCFLDIRSPGLGDTAMYLCATDDRSGANVLTFGAGSRLTVL.

The chain has TRBV5-1 and TRBJ1-3; 9 nucleotides match TRBD1. CDR3 length: 17 residues. Germline V CDR1 and CDR2: SGHRS, YFSETQ. The ends lost 1 base at V and 1 base at J; junction bases unmatched: 6. The CDR3: CASSLQFGTGSGNTIYF. The DNA of the CDR3 is TGCGCCAGCAGCTTGCAGTTTGGGACAGGGTCTGGAAACACCATATATTTT.

This clone has only one observation. This sequence joins TRBV6-6 and TRBJ2-7; tentatively, D is TRBD2 (6 bases). CDR1 is MNHNY, CDR2 SVGAGI, per germline (reference sequence). The CDR3 runs 14 residues. V was clipped by 7 bases and J by 2 bases, with 15 bases between them. The CDR3 sequence is CASTRGSGAYEQYF. In nucleotides, the CDR3 is TGTGCCAGCACCCGGGGGTCGGGGGCCTACGAGCAGTACTTC.

The V gene is TRBV18, the J gene TRBJ1-2; possibly TRBD1 for D (5 bases). The CDR3 covers 18 residues. Germline-derived CDR1 and CDR2 are KGHSH and LQKENI. V gave up 3 bases and J gave up 3 bases, with 23 bases separating them. This chain's CDR3 is CASSPPGLRSRIDYGYTF. The CDR3 bases are TGTGCCAGCTCACCCCCGGGACTCCGGAGCCGAATTGACTATGGCTACACCTTC.

This chain links TRBV27 with TRBJ1-5; D is perhaps TRBD1 (5 bases). Looked up from germline, CDR1 is MNHEY and CDR2 is SMNVEV (reference sequence). The CDR3 runs 18 residues. The V end was cut by 6 bases, the J end by 3 bases, with 24 bases between. The CDR3 nucleotides are TGTGCCAGCAGCCCAAGCCTATCCAGGGTTTTCCCCAATCAGCCCCAGCATTTT. This gives the protein CASSPSLSRVFPNQPQHF.

CDR3 sequence: CASSGTSGSGYEQYF. The CDR3 DNA follows: TGTGCCAGCAGCGGGACTAGCGGGAGTGGTTACGAGCAGTACTTC. The chain recombines TRBV2 with TRBJ2-7; 14 bases match TRBD2. Germline CDR1 SNHLY, CDR2 FYNNEI. The CDR3 extends over 15 amino acids. Trimming at V came to 6 bases and at J to 4 bases, leaving 5 bases not matched to a gene.

The chain recombines TRBV4-1 with TRBJ1-2; 7 nucleotides line up with TRBD1. This CDR3 spans 13 amino acids. Germline CDR1 MGHRA, CDR2 YSYEKL. V gave up 3 bases and J gave up 5 bases; unmatched junction bases: 3. The DNA for the CDR3 is TGCGCCAGCAGCCACGGACAGGAGTATGGCTACACCTTC. Amino acids: CASSHGQEYGYTF.

For this clone: An end of the junction differs from the germline gene, which may be a read error. The rearrangement links TRBV28 to TRBJ2-1; TRBD2 is a possible D gene (5 bases). CDR1 and CDR2 from the germline V gene are MDHEN and SYDVKM. This CDR3 comprises 13 residues. Here the CDR3 reads CASNPAAYSEQFF. DNA for the CDR3: TGTGCCAGCAACCCAGCGGCGTACAGTGAGCAGTTCTTC.

The chain employs TRBV5-1 and TRBJ2-7, with TRBD2 identical over 9 bases. The germline V gene has CDR1 SGHRS and CDR2 YFSETQ. The trim removed 2 bases at V and 6 bases at J, leaving 9 bases unmatched. This CDR3 spans 15 amino acids. The CDR3 spells CASSFDASGIGEQYF. The CDR3 DNA is TGCGCCAGCAGCTTCGATGCTAGCGGGATTGGCGAGCAGTACTTC.

As regards this clone: Other DNA sequences in this sample translate to the same CDR3. The chain is built from TRBV5-1 and TRBJ2-7; tentative D call: TRBD1 (7 bases). The CDR3 spans 14 residues. Germline loops: CDR1 SGHRS, CDR2 YFSETQ. V gave up 0 bases and J gave up 3 bases, with 10 bases separating them. The CDR3 DNA reads as TGCGCCAGCAGCTTGGGACAGGGAGGCTACGAGCAGTACTTC. It translates to CASSLGQGGYEQYF.

The chain links TRBV4-3 to TRBJ2-2; 12 bases map to TRBD2. The trim removed 0 bases at V and 6 bases at J, leaving 11 bases unmatched. This CDR3 contains 19 residues. Germline lookup yields CDR1 LGHNA and CDR2 YSLEER. The CDR3 region has the DNA TGCGCCAGCAGCCAAGATCTAGCGGGAGGGCCATTTCAGTCCGGGGAGCTGTTTTTT. Residues: CASSQDLAGGPFQSGELFF.

The V gene is TRBV27, the J gene TRBJ2-2; a weak D match, TRBD2 (6 bases). The germline V gene has CDR1 MNHEY and CDR2 SMNVEV (reference sequence). The ends were cut back, 3 bases at V and 3 bases at J, with 11 bases in the middle. CDR3 size: 15 residues. Written as DNA, the CDR3 is TGTGCCAGCAGTTTCCGGGACTGGGACACCGGGGAGCTGTTTTTT. The encoded protein is CASSFRDWDTGELFF.

The CDR3 reads CASSISSAGRTGYGYTF. The CDR3 coding sequence is TGTGCCAGTAGTATCTCTTCAGCCGGGAGGACGGGCTATGGCTACACCTTC. V usage is TRBV19 and J usage is TRBJ1-2; D gene ambiguous. V was pared by 3 bases and J by 4 bases, with 21 bases between. Germline-derived CDR1 and CDR2 are LNHDA and SQIVND (reference sequence). This CDR3 is 17 amino acids long. Supplemented by reference TRBV19 and TRBJ1-2, the full variable domain reads DGGITQSPKYLFRKEGQNVTLSCEQNLNHDAMYWYRQDPGQGLRLIYYSQIVNDFQKGDIAEGYSVSREKKESFPLTVTSAQKNPTAFYLCASSISSAGRTGYGYTFGSGTRLTVV.

The chain uses TRBV15 and TRBJ1-5, with D maybe TRBD1 (6 bases). With 6 bases removed from V and 0 bases from J, the gap between germline ends came to 12 bases. The CDR3 extends over 15 amino acids. Looked up from germline, CDR1 is LNHNV and CDR2 is YYDKDF (reference sequence). The DNA of the CDR3 is TGTGCCACCAGAAGCACAGGGAATAGCAATCAGCCCCAGCATTTT. Its protein product is CATRSTGNSNQPQHF.

This sequence joins TRBV12-5 and TRBJ2-7, with 7 bases matching TRBD1. Germline trimming cut 6 bases from V and 0 bases from J; bases unmatched to any gene: 11. Germline CDR1 and CDR2: LGHNT and FRNRAP. The CDR3 extends over 16 amino acids. CDR3 sequence: CASGLQGYSLSYEQYF. CDR3 DNA sequence: TGTGCTAGTGGCTTACAGGGGTATTCCCTCTCCTACGAGCAGTACTTC. Full variable domain (rest looked up from reference TRBV12-5 and TRBJ2-7): DARVTQTPRHKVTEMGQEVTMRCQPILGHNTVFWYRQTMMQGLELLAYFRNRAPLDDSGMPKDRFSAEMPDATLATLKIQPSEPRDSAVYFCASGLQGYSLSYEQYFGPGTRLTVT.

The chain couples TRBV19 to TRBJ2-5; tentatively, D is TRBD1 (5 bases). Germline V gene data show CDR1 as LNHDA and CDR2 as SQIVND (reference sequence). The V gene lost 5 bases and the J gene lost 2 bases, with 15 bases spanning the gap. This CDR3 region has 15 residues. Written as DNA, the CDR3 is TGTGCCAGTAGTGCCGACAGAGGCACGCAAGAGACCCAGTACTTC. The encoded protein is CASSADRGTQETQYF.

CDR3 region: CASSSGTLMYEQYF. The DNA for the CDR3 is TGTGCCAGCAGCTCAGGTACCCTAATGTACGAGCAGTACTTC. The J gene is TRBJ2-7, the V gene TRBV28; D is undetermined. The CDR3 sequence is 14 residues long. Looked up from germline, CDR1 is MDHEN and CDR2 is SYDVKM. V gave up 6 bases and J gave up 4 bases, with 16 bases separating them.

V gene TRBV27 combines with J gene TRBJ2-5; 10 positions agree with TRBD1. Germline V gene lookup returns CDR1 MNHEY and CDR2 SMNVEV (reference sequence). V shed 0 bases and J 5 bases; nucleotides not matched to a gene: 6. The CDR3 extends over 16 amino acids. The CDR3 DNA sequence: TGTGCCAGCAGTTTATCCGGACAGGGGGTTGGTGAGACCCAGTACTTC. Amino acid sequence: CASSLSGQGVGETQYF.

There are a few counts of this clone. The rearrangement links TRBV6-6 to TRBJ2-7; 14 bases map to TRBD2. Germline loops: CDR1 MNHNY, CDR2 SVGAGI (reference sequence). V lost 4 bases and J lost 5; bases outside the gene matches: 7. The CDR3 totals 16 residues. In DNA, the CDR3 is TGTGCCAGCAGTTTCGGGACTAGCGGGAGAAGGCACGAGCAGTACTTC. Translated, it gives CASSFGTSGRRHEQYF.